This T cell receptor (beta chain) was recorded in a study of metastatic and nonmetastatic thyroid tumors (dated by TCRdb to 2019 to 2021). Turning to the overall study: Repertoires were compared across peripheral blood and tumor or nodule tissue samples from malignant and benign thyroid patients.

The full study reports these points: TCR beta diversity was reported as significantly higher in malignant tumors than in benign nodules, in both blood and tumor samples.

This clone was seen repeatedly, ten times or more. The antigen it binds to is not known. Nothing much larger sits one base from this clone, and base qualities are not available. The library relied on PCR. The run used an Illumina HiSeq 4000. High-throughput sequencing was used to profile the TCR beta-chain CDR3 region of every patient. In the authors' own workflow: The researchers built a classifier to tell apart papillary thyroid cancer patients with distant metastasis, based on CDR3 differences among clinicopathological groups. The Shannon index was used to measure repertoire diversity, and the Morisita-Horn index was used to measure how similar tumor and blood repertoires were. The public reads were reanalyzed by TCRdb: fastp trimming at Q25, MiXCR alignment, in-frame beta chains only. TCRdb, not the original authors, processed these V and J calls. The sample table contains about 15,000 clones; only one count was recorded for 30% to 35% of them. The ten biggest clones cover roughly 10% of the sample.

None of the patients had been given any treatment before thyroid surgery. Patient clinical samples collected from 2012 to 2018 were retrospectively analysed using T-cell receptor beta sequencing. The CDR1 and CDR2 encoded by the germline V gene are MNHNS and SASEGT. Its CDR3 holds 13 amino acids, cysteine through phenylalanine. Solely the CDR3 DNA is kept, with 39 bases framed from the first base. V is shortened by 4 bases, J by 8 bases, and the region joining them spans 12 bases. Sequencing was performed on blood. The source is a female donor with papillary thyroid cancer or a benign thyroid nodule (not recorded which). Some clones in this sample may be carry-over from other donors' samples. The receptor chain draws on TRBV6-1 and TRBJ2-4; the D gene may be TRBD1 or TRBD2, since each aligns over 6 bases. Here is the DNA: TGTGCCAGCAGTGCAGGGGAGGTTGACATTCAGTACTTC. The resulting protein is CASSAGEVDIQYF.